This passage covers 4 T cell receptor beta chains from one sample sequenced in a study of blood T cell repertoires in COVID-19. Here immunoSEQ multiplex PCR was the method, and the copy in TCRdb shows in-frame clones only, minus some. The sample has 110,000 to 150,000 clones, roughly three quarters seen once. Specimen: peripheral blood. The receptors here all came from a man aged 60 to 69 with acute or convalescent COVID-19.

The chain recombines TRBV6-5 with TRBJ2-1; 12 bases line up with TRBD2. The junction had 5 bases not matched to a gene; V was cut back by 2 bases and J by 9 bases. Per germline, CDR1 MNHEY and CDR2 SVGAGI. The CDR3 is 15 amino acids. The CDR3 is CASSYGLAGGSEQFF. The CDR3 coding sequence is TGTGCCAGCAGTTACGGGCTAGCGGGAGGGTCTGAGCAGTTCTTC.

A few counts support this clone. The chain joins TRBV6-5 to TRBJ2-3; D uncertain. Trimming took off 11 bases at V and 0 bases at J, with 18 bases between the two ends. The length of the CDR3 is 15 residues. The germline gives CDR1 MNHEY, CDR2 SVGAGI. The CDR3 is CARVRPDWSTDTQYF. Here the CDR3 DNA reads TGTGCCCGAGTGAGACCCGACTGGAGCACAGATACGCAGTATTTT.

CDR3 nucleotide sequence: TGTGCCAGCAGTGGGGGTAGCGTACGGACAGATACGCAGTATTTT. This translates into CASSGGSVRTDTQYF. This chain connects TRBV2 to TRBJ2-3, with TRBD2 as a possible D gene (5 bases). The CDR3 runs to 15 residues. Trimming removed 4 bases at V and 3 bases at J, with 14 bases between. CDR1 SNHLY and CDR2 FYNNEI come from the germline V gene. The whole variable domain, filled in from reference TRBV2 and TRBJ2-3, reads EPEVTQTPSHQVTQMGQEVILRCVPISNHLYFYWYRQILGQKVEFLVSFYNNEISEKSEIFDDQFSVERPDGSNFTLKIRSTKLEDSAMYFCASSGGSVRTDTQYFGPGTRLTVL.

This rearrangement joins TRBV5-8 to TRBJ2-3, with 8 bases aligning to TRBD1. V shed 4 bases and J 4 bases; nucleotides not matched to a gene: 8. Germline assignment: CDR1 SGHTS and CDR2 YDEGEE. The CDR3 has 15 amino acids. CDR3 bases: TGTGCCAGCAGCCGGACAGGGACTCGGGCAGATACGCAGTATTTT. Its protein is CASSRTGTRADTQYF.